The following is a TCR beta chain sequence with its context. Its antigen is currently unknown. These data are taken from a study of vaccination effects on CD4 cells after COVID-19. Prior to sequencing, the ViraFEST assay stimulated PBMC with viral peptide pools, which expanded the antigen-specific CD4+ T cells. The culture ran for approximately 10 days before CD4+ T cells were isolated. Vaccinees lacked prior SARS-CoV-2 infection and tested negative for nucleocapsid antibodies. The repertoire was sequenced with immunoSEQ multiplex PCR; TCRdb's copy has only in-frame clones and lacks some. The table lists approximately 70,000 clones, about 70% of them singletons. The receptor comes from a human donor who received a COVID-19 vaccine. The sequences come from CD4+ T cells from PBMCs cultured with HCoV-NL63 spike peptides, collected before COVID-19 vaccination.

For the CDR3, the DNA is TGTGCCAGTAGTATCGGGACAGGTAACGCAGATACGCAGTATTTT. Its protein product is CASSIGTGNADTQYF. The J gene is TRBJ2-3, the V gene TRBV19, with 8 bases that match TRBD1. The CDR3 sequence is 15 residues long. The J segment lost 4 bases and the V segment lost 3 bases, leaving 6 bases of the junction unmatched. The germline gives CDR1 LNHDA, CDR2 SQIVND (reference sequence).